The text below deals with one T cell receptor (beta chain). These data originate in a study of T cell repertoires in cytomegalovirus infection. TCRdb reprocessed the reads via MiXCR and lists one record per CDR3 protein. The data hold fewer than 550,000 distinct CDR3 sequences, with roughly a third observed a single time. Looked up from germline, CDR1 is SNHLY and CDR2 is FYNNEI. The CDR3 is 13 residues long. V gave up 3 bases and J gave up 7 bases, with 12 bases separating them. The sequencing sample was made of PBMCs. This TCR was recovered from a human donor in good health (CMV status not recorded). Some clones in this sample may be carry-over from other donors' samples. The chain has TRBV2 and TRBJ1-2; D gene unclear. In DNA, the CDR3 is TGTGCCAGCAGTGATTCGGGCCTCCTTGGCTACACCTTC. Amino acid sequence: CASSDSGLLGYTF.